The entry below describes one T cell receptor beta chain. What it binds is not known. Molecular barcoding with unique molecular identifiers was used for the TCRbeta library. In TCRdb, the PCR reads were re-called with MiXCR into one record per CDR3 protein. The sample carries about 470,000 distinct CDR3 sequences, roughly 43% recorded once. These data originate in a study of T-cell reconstitution after alpha-beta-depleted transplantation in children. Findings and limits, study-wide: Surviving recipient cells, namely T cells and thymic progenitors, were the source of high day-60 TCRbeta diversity in some patients. Two months or so post-transplant, alpha-beta T cells reportedly derived from several hundred expanded graft clones. A year had passed since transplant, and T-cell counts and diversity by then came mostly from newly produced T cells.

The CDR3 contains 16 residues. Deletions cut 3 bases from V and 4 bases from J, with 17 bases between. Sample: PBMCs, taken before TCRalphabeta/CD19-depleted stem cell transplant. The clonotype comes from a girl aged 2-15 years with aplastic anemia, due to receive a stem cell transplant. The rearrangement uses TRBV12-3 or TRBV12-4 and TRBJ2-3, with a tentative D call TRBD2 (6 bases). CDR3 DNA: TGTGCCAGCAGTTTTGAATTCGGGAGACCTTCAGATACGCAGTATTTT. This encodes CASSFEFGRPSDTQYF.